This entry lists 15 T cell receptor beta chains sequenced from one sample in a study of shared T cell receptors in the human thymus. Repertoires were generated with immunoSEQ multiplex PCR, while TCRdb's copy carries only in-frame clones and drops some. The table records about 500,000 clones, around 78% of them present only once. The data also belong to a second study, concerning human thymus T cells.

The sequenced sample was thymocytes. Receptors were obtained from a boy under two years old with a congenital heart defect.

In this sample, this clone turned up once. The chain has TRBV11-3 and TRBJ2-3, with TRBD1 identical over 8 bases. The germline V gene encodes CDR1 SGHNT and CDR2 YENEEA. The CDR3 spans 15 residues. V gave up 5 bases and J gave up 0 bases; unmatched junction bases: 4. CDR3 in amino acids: CASSPGTGSTDTQYF. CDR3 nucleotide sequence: TGTGCCAGCAGCCCCGGGACAGGCAGCACAGATACGCAGTATTTT. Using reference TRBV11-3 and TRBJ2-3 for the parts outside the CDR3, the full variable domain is EAGVVQSPRYKIIEKKQPVAFWCNPISGHNTLYWYLQNLGQGPELLIRYENEEAVDDSQLPKDRFSAERLKGVDSTLKIQPAELGDSAVYLCASSPGTGSTDTQYFGPGTRLTVL.

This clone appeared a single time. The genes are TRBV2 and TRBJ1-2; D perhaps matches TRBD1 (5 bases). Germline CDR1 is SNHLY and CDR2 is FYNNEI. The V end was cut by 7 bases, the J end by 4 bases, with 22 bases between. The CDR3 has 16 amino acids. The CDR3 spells CASKGEPTWGFYGYTF. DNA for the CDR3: TGTGCCAGCAAAGGGGAACCGACTTGGGGTTTCTATGGCTACACCTTC.

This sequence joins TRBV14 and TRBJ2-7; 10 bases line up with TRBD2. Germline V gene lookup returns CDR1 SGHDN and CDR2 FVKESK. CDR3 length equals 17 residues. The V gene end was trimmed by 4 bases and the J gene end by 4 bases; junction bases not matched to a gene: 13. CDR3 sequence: CASSLSGRDFPFYEQYF. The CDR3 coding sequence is TGTGCCAGCAGCCTGAGCGGGAGGGATTTCCCTTTTTACGAGCAGTACTTC.

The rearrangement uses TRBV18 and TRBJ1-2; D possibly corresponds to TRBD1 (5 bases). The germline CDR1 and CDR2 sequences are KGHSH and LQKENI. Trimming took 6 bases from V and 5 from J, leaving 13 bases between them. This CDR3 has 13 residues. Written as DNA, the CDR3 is TGTGCCAGCTCCGGACCGGGGGAGTATGGCTACACCTTC. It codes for CASSGPGEYGYTF.

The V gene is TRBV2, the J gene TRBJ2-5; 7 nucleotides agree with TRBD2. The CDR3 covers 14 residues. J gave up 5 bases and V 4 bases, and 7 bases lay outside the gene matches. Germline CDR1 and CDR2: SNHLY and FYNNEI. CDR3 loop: CASSVAGAVETQYF. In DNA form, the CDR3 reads TGTGCCAGCAGTGTGGCGGGAGCGGTGGAGACCCAGTACTTC. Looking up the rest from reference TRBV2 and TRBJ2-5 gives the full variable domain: EPEVTQTPSHQVTQMGQEVILRCVPISNHLYFYWYRQILGQKVEFLVSFYNNEISEKSEIFDDQFSVERPDGSNFTLKIRSTKLEDSAMYFCASSVAGAVETQYFGPGTRLLVL.

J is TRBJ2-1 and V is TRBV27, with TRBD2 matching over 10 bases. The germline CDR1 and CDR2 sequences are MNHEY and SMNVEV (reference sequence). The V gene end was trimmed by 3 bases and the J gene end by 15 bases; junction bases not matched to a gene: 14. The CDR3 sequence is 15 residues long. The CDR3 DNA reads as TGTGCCAGCAGTTTCCAATCTAGCGGGAGAGCCCCTCTGTTCTTC. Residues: CASSFQSSGRAPLFF.

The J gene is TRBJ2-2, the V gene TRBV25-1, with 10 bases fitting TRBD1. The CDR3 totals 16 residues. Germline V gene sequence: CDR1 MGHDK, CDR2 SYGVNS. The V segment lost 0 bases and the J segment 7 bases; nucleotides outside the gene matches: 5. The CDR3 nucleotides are TGTGCCAGCAGTGAATATGGACAGGGGGTGGGCGGGGAGCTGTTTTTT. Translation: CASSEYGQGVGGELFF.

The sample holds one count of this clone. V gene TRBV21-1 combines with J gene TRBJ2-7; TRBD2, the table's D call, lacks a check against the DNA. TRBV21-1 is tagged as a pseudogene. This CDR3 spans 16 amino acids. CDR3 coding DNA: TGTGCCAGCAGCAGAAATAGCGGGGTTCCACTTTACGAGCAGTACTTC. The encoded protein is CASSRNSGVPLYEQYF.

The CDR3 spells CASSLVRGNPLGNYGYTF. The CDR3 DNA is TGTGCCAGCAGCTTAGTACGCGGGAACCCCTTGGGAAACTATGGCTACACCTTC. The V and J genes are TRBV7-9 and TRBJ1-2; no definite D call. CDR3 length: 18 residues. CDR1 and CDR2 (germline): SEHNR, FQNEAQ (reference sequence). V shed 1 base and J shed 2 bases, with 20 bases lying between them.

The CDR3, as DNA: TGTGCCAGCAGCTCCACCAAGTCGGGAGGACTCTACAATGAGCAGTTCTTC. This sequence encodes CASSSTKSGGLYNEQFF. V is TRBV5-4 and J is TRBJ2-1, with 7 nucleotides matching TRBD2. The V segment lost 3 bases and the J segment 3 bases; nucleotides outside the gene matches: 12. This CDR3 comprises 17 residues. Germline values: CDR1 SGHNT, CDR2 YYREEE (reference sequence). Filled out from reference TRBV5-4 and TRBJ2-1, the complete variable domain reads ETGVTQSPTHLIKTRGQQVTLRCSSQSGHNTVSWYQQALGQGPQFIFQYYREEENGRGNFPPRFSGLQFPNYSSELNVNALELDDSALYLCASSSTKSGGLYNEQFFGPGTRLTVL.

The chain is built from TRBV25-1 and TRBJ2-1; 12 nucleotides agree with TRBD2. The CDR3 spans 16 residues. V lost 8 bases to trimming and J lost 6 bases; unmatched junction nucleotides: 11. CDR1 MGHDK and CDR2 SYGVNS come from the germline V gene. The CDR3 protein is CASAPSLAGGGNEQFF. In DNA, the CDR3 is TGTGCCAGCGCTCCGTCGCTAGCGGGAGGGGGCAATGAGCAGTTCTTC.

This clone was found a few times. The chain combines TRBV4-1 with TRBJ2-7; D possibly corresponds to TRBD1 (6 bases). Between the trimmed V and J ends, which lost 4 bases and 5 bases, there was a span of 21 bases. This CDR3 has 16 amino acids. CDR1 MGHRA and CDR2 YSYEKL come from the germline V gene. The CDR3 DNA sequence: TGCGCCAGCAGCCCATCCCGTTGGCAGGGGATCAACGAGCAGTACTTC. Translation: CASSPSRWQGINEQYF.

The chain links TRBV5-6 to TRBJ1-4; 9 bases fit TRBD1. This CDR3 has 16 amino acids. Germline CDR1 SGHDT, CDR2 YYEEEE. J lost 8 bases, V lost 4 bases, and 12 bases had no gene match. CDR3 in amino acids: CASSRQPGTGREKLFF. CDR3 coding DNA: TGTGCCAGCAGCCGACAGCCCGGGACAGGGAGGGAAAAACTGTTTTTT.

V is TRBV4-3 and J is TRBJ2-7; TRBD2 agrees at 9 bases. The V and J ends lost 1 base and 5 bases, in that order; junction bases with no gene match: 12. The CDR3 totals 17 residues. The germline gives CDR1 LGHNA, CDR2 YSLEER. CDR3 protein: CASSQGLADPILDEQYF. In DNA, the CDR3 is TGCGCCAGCAGCCAAGGACTAGCGGACCCCATTTTAGACGAGCAGTACTTC.

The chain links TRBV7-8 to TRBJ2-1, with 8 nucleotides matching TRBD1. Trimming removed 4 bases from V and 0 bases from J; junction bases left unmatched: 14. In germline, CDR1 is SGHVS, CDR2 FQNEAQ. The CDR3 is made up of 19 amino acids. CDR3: CASSSVPGQVQSSYNEQFF. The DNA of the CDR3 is TGTGCCAGCAGCTCCGTCCCGGGACAGGTTCAGAGCTCCTACAATGAGCAGTTCTTC.